These 3 T cell receptor beta chains were all obtained from the same sample, sequenced in a study of a mutant IDH1 vaccine in newly diagnosed glioma (dated by TCRdb to the early 2020s). The time point label on this specimen signifies: week 5, during vaccination. Each vaccine dose was 300 ug of a 20-mer mutant IDH1 peptide in Montanide, given subcutaneously with topical imiquimod. The protocol used for the library was the immunoSEQ multiplex PCR assay. TCRdb took this table from immuneACCESS and kept in-frame rearrangements with V and J called. Such tables lack part of the clones; where checked against another copy, unresolved V genes explain under half of the gap, and the rest is unexplained. This sample is represented by tens of thousands of clones; about 91% of them were singletons. Under 0.6% of the sample comes from the top ten. These receptors are not linked to any known antigen. The sample in question was PBMCs, obtained from a glioma patient whose treatment included an IDH1 peptide vaccine. Receptor source: a woman in her fifties or sixties with glioma.

The V and J genes are TRBV29-1 and TRBJ2-5; 16 bases are shared with TRBD2. Germline V gene data show CDR1 as SQVTM and CDR2 as ANQGSEA. Trimming took 7 bases from V and 4 from J; bases not matched to a gene: 9. This CDR3 spans 16 amino acids. The CDR3 DNA reads as TGCAGCGGCCAGGGACTAGCGGGAGGGGTGAGAGAGACCCAGTACTTC. Its protein is CSGQGLAGGVRETQYF. Full variable domain (missing parts from reference TRBV29-1 and TRBJ2-5): SAVISQKPSRDICQRGTSLTIQCQVDSQVTMMFWYRQQPGQSLTLIATANQGSEATYESGFVIDKFPISRPNLTFSTLTVSNMSPEDSSIYLCSGQGLAGGVRETQYFGPGTRLLVL.

CDR3 nucleotide sequence: TGCGCCAGCAGCGGCGTTCATTCCTACGAGCAGTACTTC. It codes for CASSGVHSYEQYF. The rearrangement uses TRBV5-1 and TRBJ2-7; the D is unclear. This CDR3 contains 13 residues. CDR1 SGHRS and CDR2 YFSETQ come from the germline V gene. With 4 bases removed from V and 1 base from J, the gap between germline ends came to 9 bases.

The chain uses TRBV5-4 and TRBJ1-4; D not certain. CDR1 is SGHNT and CDR2 is YYREEE in the germline V gene (reference sequence). The length of the CDR3 is 13 residues. Trimming took 0 bases from V and 5 from J, leaving 5 bases between them. CDR3 DNA: TGTGCCAGCAGCTTGGGGCCGAATGAAAAACTGTTTTTT. Translating gives CASSLGPNEKLFF.